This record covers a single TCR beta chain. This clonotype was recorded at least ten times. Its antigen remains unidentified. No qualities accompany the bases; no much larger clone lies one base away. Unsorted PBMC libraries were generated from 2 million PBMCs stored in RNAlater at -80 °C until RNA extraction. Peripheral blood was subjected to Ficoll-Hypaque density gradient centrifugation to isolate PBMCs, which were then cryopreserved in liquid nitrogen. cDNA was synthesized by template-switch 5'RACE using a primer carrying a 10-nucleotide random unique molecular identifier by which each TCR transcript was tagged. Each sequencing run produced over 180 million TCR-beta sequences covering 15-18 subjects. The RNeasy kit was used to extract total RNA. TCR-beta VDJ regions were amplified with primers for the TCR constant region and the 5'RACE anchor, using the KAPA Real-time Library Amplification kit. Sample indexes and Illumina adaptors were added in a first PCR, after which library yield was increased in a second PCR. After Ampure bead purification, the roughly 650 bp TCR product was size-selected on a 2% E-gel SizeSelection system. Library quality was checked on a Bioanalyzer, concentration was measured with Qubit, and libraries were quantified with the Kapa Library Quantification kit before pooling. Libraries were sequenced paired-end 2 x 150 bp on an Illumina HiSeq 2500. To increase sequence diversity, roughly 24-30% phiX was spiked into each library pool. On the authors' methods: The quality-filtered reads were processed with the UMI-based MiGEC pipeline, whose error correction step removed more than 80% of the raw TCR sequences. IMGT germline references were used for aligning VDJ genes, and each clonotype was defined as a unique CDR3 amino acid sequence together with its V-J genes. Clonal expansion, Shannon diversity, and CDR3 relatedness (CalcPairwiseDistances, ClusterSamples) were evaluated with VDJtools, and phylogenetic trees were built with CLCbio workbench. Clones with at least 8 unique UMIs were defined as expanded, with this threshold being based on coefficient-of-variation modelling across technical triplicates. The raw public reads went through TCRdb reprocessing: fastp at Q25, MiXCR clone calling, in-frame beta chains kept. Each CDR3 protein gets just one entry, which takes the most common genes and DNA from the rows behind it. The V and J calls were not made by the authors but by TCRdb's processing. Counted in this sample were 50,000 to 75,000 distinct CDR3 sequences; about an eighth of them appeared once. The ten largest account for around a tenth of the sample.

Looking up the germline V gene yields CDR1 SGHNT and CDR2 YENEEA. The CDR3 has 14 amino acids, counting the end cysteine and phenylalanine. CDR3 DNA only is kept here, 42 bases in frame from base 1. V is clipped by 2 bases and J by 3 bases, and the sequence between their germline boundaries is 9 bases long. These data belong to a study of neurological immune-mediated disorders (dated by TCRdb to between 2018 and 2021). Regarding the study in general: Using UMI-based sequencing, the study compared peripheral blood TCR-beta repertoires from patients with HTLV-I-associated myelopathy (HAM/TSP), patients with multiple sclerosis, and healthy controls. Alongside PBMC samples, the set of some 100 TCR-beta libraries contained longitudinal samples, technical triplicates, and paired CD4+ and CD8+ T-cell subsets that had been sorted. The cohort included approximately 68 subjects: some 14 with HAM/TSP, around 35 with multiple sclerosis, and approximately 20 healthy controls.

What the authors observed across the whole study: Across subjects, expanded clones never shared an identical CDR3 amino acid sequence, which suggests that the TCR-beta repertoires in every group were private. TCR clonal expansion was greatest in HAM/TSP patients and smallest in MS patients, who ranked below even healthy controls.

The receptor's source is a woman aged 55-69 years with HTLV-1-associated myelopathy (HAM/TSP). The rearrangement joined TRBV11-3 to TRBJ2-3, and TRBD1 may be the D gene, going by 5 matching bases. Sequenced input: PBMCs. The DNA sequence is TGTGCCAGCAGCTTAAGCAGGGCGACAGATACGCAGTATTTT. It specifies CASSLSRATDTQYF.